What follows is one T cell receptor beta chain and its context. Its antigen is unknown. V lost 4 bases to trimming and J lost 2 bases; unmatched junction nucleotides: 4. The CDR3 has 14 residues. Germline assignment: CDR1 MGHRA and CDR2 YSYEKL. Employing constant-segment primers, 5'RACE generated TCR alpha and TCR beta cDNA libraries bearing sample barcodes and UMIs. One entry per CDR3 protein, called by TCRdb with MiXCR from the 5' RACE reads. Altogether about 160,000 distinct CDR3 sequences are present, roughly 28% being singletons, with the ten largest covering 9.5% to 15%. This sample is part of a study of T-cell memory formation after mild COVID-19. Study at large: Largely, TCR clusters stayed within a single donor. The study's findings and limits: Some clones that responded turned up in pre-infection memory, which suggests that cross-reactive memory joined in. A balance of CD4 and CD8 characterized clones contracting day 15 to 85, whereas later expanders leaned CD4+.

The sequence was obtained from an adult woman who had mild COVID-19 (a few samples of this study predate the infection). Cell type and time point are not known. The sequencing sample was made of PBMCs or a T cell subset sorted from them (not recorded which). The chain uses TRBV4-1 and TRBJ1-1; 7 nucleotides align to TRBD1. The CDR3 DNA reads TGCGCCAGCAGCCCCCACAGGGGTAACACTGAAGCTTTCTTT. It specifies CASSPHRGNTEAFF.